The sequence of this T cell receptor beta chain was determined in a study of cytomegalovirus exposure and HLA in healthy donors. TCRdb's copy holds only in-frame clones and misses some; the assay was immunoSEQ multiplex PCR. The table has about 280,000 clones, about 86% seen once; the top ten hold roughly 0.99%. Germline CDR1 SGHNT, CDR2 YENEEA. Losses at the gene ends were 1 base for V and 6 bases for J; bases not matched to a gene: 10. The CDR3 runs 16 residues. Input material: PBMCs. The sequence came from a young woman in good health and CMV-seronegative. The chain carries TRBV11-3 and TRBJ2-7; 9 bases are a match to TRBD1. The CDR3 coding sequence is TGTGCCAGCAGCTTAGTCTCAGACAGGGGGTATCGCGAGCAGTACTTC. Protein: CASSLVSDRGYREQYF. Combining the CDR3 with reference TRBV11-3 and TRBJ2-7 gives the whole variable domain EAGVVQSPRYKIIEKKQPVAFWCNPISGHNTLYWYLQNLGQGPELLIRYENEEAVDDSQLPKDRFSAERLKGVDSTLKIQPAELGDSAVYLCASSLVSDRGYREQYFGPGTRLTVT.